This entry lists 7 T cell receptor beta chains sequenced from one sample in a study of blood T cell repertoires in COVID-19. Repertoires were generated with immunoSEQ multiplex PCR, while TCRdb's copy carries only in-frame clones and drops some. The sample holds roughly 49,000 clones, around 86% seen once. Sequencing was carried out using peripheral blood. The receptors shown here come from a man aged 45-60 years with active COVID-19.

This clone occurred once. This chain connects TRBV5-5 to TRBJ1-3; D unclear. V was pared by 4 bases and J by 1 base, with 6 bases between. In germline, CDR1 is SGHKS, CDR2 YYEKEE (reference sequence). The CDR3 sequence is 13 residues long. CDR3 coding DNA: TGTGCCAGCAGCGACGGGTCTGGAAACACCATATATTTT. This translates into CASSDGSGNTIYF. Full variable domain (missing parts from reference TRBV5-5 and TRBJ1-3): DAGVTQSPTHLIKTRGQQVTLRCSPISGHKSVSWYQQVLGQGPQFIFQYYEKEERGRGNFPDRFSARQFPNYSSELNVNALLLGDSALYLCASSDGSGNTIYFGEGSWLTVV.

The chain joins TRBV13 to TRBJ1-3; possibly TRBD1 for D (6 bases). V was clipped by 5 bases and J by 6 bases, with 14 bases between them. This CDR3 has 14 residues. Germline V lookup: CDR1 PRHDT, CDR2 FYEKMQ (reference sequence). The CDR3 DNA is TGTGCCAGCAGCGCGGGGGGCATTGAAAACACCATATATTTT. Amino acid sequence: CASSAGGIENTIYF. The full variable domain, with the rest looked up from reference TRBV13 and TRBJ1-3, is AAGVIQSPRHLIKEKRETATLKCYPIPRHDTVYWYQQGPGQDPQFLISFYEKMQSDKGSIPDRFSAQQFSDYHSELNMSSLELGDSALYFCASSAGGIENTIYFGEGSWLTVV.

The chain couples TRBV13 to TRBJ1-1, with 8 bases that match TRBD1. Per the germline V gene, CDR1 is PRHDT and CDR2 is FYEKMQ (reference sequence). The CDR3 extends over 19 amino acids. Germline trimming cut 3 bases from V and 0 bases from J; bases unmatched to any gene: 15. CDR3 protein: CASSLGQVGTEWVNTEAFF. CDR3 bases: TGTGCCAGCAGCTTGGGACAGGTTGGCACCGAATGGGTGAACACTGAAGCTTTCTTT.

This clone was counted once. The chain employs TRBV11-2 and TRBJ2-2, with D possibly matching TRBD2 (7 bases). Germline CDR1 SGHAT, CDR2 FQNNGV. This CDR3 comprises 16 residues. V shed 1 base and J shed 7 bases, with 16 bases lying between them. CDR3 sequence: CASSLVAGALDGELFF. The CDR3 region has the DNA TGTGCCAGCAGCTTAGTGGCGGGGGCGTTGGACGGGGAGCTGTTTTTT.

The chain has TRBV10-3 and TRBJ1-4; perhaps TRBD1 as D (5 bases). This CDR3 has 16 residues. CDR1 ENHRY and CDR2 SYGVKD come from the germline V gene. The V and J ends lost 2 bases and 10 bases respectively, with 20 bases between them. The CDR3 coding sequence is TGTGCCATCAGTGAGGATCTCTCGTGGCAGGGAGGAAAACTGTTTTTT. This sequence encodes CAISEDLSWQGGKLFF.

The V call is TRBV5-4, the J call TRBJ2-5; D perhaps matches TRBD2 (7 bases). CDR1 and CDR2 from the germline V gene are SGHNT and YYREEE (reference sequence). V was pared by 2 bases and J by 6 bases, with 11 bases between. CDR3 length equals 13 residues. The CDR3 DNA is TGTGCCAGCAGCTTACAGGGACTAAAGACCCAGTACTTC. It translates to CASSLQGLKTQYF.

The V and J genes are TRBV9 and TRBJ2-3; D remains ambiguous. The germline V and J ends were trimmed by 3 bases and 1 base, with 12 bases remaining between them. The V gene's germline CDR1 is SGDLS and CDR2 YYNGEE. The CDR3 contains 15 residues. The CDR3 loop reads CASSDLGGGTDTQYF. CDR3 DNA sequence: TGTGCCAGCAGCGATTTGGGTGGAGGCACAGATACGCAGTATTTT.